This T cell receptor beta chain was sequenced for a study of blood T cell repertoires in COVID-19. Sequenced by immunoSEQ multiplex PCR; TCRdb stores in-frame clones only, minus some. The table has around 170,000 clones, 83% seen once. This TCR came from a human donor in a cohort sampled during active COVID-19. Source material: peripheral blood.

The chain's CDR3 is CASRHRDRGYNEQFF. The CDR3 DNA sequence: TGTGCCAGCAGACACCGGGACAGGGGCTACAATGAGCAGTTCTTC. J is TRBJ2-1 and V is TRBV28, with 10 nucleotides matching TRBD1. This CDR3 comprises 15 residues. Germline V gene data show CDR1 as MDHEN and CDR2 as SYDVKM. V was clipped by 6 bases and J by 3 bases; unmatched bases: 5.